This T cell receptor beta chain was sequenced for a study of CD8 T cells in Susac syndrome. RNA in amounts of roughly 0.5 to 1 ug was reverse transcribed with random hexamers. Each CDR3 protein is one row after TCRdb ran MiXCR on the immunoSEQ multiplex PCR reads. The sample has about 180,000 distinct CDR3 sequences; 90% to 95% are singletons. The CDR3 has 15 residues. Germline CDR1 reads LGHDT; CDR2 reads YNNKEL (reference sequence). V lost 4 bases, J lost 4 bases, and 8 bases stayed unmatched. The J gene is TRBJ2-5, the V gene TRBV3-1, with 8 bases matching TRBD1. The source material was CD8+ T cells from PBMCs. This receptor was identified in a human donor with multiple sclerosis. The CDR3: CASSRENRGIETQYF. DNA for the CDR3: TGTGCCAGCAGCCGAGAGAACAGGGGGATAGAGACCCAGTACTTC.